The sample holds many counts of the clone carrying this T cell receptor (beta chain). As yet, its antigen is unknown. Trimming removed 8 bases from V and 0 bases from J; junction bases left unmatched: 14. CDR3 size: 18 residues. In germline, CDR1 is SNHLY, CDR2 FYNNEI. This specimen belongs to a study of T cells in Graves' hyperthyroidism and ophthalmopathy. Findings and limits, study-wide: In the blood, most expanded thyroid clonotypes above 0.001 appeared as well.

No ophthalmopathy progression within 18 months constituted stable Graves' hyperthyroidism. Newly diagnosed hyperthyroidism patients aged 18 to 65 years had disease lasting under 2 months. RNA transcripts served as the template for amplifying TCR beta CDR3 regions. The TCR CDR3 first-round RT-PCR relied on the HTBI primer set. One entry per CDR3 protein, called by TCRdb with MiXCR from the multiplex PCR reads. The sample has 370,000 or so distinct CDR3 sequences, approximately 25% seen once; the top ten hold less than 85%. This sequence was found in a man between 50 and 59 years old with Graves' hyperthyroidism. Source material: blood. The gene calls are TRBV2 and TRBJ2-1, with TRBD1 matching over 9 bases. The CDR3 protein is CASEGTGRLGSSYNEQFF. CDR3 nucleotide sequence: TGTGCCAGCGAAGGGACAGGGAGGTTGGGCAGCTCCTACAATGAGCAGTTCTTC.